This T cell receptor beta chain was obtained from a study of cytomegalovirus exposure and HLA in healthy donors. Study outcomes and limitations: The authors listed 150 to 200 TCR beta chains as cytomegalovirus-associated. Reportedly, diagnosis of cytomegalovirus status by the classifier showed high specificity and sensitivity. Subsequent analysis found a tendency for first-cohort TCR clusters to co-occur within the 95 to 150 validation repertoires.

This clone was detected once. What it recognizes is unknown. Repertoires were generated with immunoSEQ multiplex PCR, while TCRdb's copy carries only in-frame clones and drops some. The sample shows around 300,000 clones, about nine tenths of them seen only once. J gave up 1 base and V 4 bases, and 1 base lay outside the gene matches. Germline V gives CDR1 SQVTM, CDR2 ANQGSEA. The CDR3 runs to 14 residues. The sequenced sample was PBMCs. The source is a woman aged 25 to 39 in good health and CMV-seropositive. The V gene is TRBV29-1, the J gene TRBJ2-6, with 7 bases identical to TRBD1. The CDR3 DNA reads as TGCAGCGTTGCGACAGGGTCTGGGGCCAACGTCCTGACTTTC. Protein: CSVATGSGANVLTF.